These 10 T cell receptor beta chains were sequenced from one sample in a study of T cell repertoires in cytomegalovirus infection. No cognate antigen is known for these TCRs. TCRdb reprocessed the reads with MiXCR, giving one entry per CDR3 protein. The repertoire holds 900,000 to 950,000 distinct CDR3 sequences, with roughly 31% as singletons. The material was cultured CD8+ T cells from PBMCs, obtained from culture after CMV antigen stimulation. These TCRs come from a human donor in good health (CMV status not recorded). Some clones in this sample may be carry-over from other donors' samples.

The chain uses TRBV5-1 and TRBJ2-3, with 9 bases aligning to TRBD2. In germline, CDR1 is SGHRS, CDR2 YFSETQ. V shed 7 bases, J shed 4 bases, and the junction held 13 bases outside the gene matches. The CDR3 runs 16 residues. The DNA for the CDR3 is TGCGCCAGCCGTGATGGCGGGGGGGCCCCCCCAGATACGCAGTATTTT. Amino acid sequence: CASRDGGGAPPDTQYF.

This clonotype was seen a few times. The CDR3 bases are TGCAGTGCTAGCGGGCAGTCGAACACTGAAGCTTTCTTT. Translation: CSASGQSNTEAFF. The chain combines TRBV20-1 with TRBJ1-1, with D unclear. This CDR3 has 13 amino acids. Trimming shortened V by 3 bases and J by 1 base, and 9 bases separated the two germline ends. Germline CDR1 is DFQATT and CDR2 is SNEGSKA (reference sequence).

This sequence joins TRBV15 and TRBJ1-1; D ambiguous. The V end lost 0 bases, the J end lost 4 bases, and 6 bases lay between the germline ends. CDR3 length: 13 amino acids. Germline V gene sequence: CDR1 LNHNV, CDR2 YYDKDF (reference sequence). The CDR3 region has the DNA TGTGCCACCAGCAGAGATCTTATCACTGAAGCTTTCTTT. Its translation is CATSRDLITEAFF.

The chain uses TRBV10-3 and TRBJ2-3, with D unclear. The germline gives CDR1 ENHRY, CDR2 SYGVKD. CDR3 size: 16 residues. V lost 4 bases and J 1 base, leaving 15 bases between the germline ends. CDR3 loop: CAISGLDWFGTDTQYF. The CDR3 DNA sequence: TGTGCCATCAGTGGCCTCGACTGGTTCGGCACAGATACGCAGTATTTT.

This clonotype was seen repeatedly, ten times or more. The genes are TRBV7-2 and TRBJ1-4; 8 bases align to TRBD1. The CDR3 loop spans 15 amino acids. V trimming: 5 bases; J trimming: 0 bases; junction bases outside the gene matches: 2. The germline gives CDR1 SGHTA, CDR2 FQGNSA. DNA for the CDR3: TGTGCCAGCAGCCCGACAGGGGCAACTAATGAAAAACTGTTTTTT. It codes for CASSPTGATNEKLFF. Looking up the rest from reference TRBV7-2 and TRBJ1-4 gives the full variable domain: GAGVSQSPSNKVTEKGKDVELRCDPISGHTALYWYRQSLGQGLEFLIYFQGNSAPDKSGLPSDRFSAERTGGSVSTLTIQRTQQEDSAVYLCASSPTGATNEKLFFGSGTQLSVL.

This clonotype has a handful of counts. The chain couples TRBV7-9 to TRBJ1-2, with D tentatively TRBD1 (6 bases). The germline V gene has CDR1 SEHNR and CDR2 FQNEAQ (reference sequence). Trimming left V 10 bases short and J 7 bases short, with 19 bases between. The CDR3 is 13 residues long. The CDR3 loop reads CAIPQARGGGYTF. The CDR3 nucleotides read TGTGCCATCCCTCAAGCCAGGGGTGGTGGCTACACCTTC.

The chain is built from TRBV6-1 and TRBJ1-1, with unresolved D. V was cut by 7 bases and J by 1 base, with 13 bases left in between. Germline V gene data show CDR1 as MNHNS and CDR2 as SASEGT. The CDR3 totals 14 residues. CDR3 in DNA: TGTGCCAGCACTAAAAGGGCGGGGAACACTGAAGCTTTCTTT. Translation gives CASTKRAGNTEAFF.

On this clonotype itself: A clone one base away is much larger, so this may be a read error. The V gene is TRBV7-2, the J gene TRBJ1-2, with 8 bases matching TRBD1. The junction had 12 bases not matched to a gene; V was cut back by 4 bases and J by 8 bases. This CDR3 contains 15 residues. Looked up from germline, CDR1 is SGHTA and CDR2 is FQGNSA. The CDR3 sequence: CTSSYRPGTGRGYTF. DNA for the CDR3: TGTACCAGCAGCTACCGGCCCGGGACAGGCCGAGGCTACACCTTC.

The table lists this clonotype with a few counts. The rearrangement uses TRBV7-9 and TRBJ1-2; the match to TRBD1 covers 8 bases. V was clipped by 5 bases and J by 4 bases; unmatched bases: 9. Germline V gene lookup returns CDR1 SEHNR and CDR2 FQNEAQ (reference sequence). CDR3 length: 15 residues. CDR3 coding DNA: TGTGCCAGCAGCCATCCGGACAGGGAGGGCTATGGCTACACCTTC. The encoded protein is CASSHPDREGYGYTF.

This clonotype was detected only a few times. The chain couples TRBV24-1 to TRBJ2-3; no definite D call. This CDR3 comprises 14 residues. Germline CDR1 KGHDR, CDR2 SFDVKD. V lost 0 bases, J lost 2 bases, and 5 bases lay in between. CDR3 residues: CATSDLQNTDTQYF. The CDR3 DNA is TGTGCCACCAGTGATTTGCAAAACACAGATACGCAGTATTTT.